This TCR beta chain was sequenced in a study of beta chain features in type 1 diabetes. Study conclusions and caveats: Significant though moderate, a shortening of TCRB CDR3s appeared in all four CD4+ subsets of Type 1 diabetes patients. More deletions and fewer insertions at VDJ junctions were found in patients with type 1 diabetes.

What was sequenced were expressed TCRB transcripts, since all of the isolated RNA had been reverse transcribed. Measured with immunoSEQ multiplex PCR; TCRdb has only the in-frame clones, and not every one. This sample has some 350,000 clones, with around 9.6% found just once. Comment on this clone: Antigen specificity is unknown.

Germline V lookup: CDR1 SGHRS, CDR2 YFSETQ. This CDR3 is built from 16 residues. The V gene lost 4 bases and the J gene lost 0 bases, with 14 bases spanning the gap. On average, the one heparinised blood draw given by each donor was roughly 100 mL. Source material: central memory CD4+ T cells from blood. This rearrangement joins TRBV5-1 to TRBJ1-3, with unresolved D. The clonotype comes from a man aged 25-45 years with type 1 diabetes. CDR3: CASSALAGSSGNTIYF. Written as DNA, the CDR3 is TGCGCCAGCAGCGCTCTAGCCGGGAGCTCTGGAAACACCATATATTTT.